Listed below are T cell receptor beta chains from one sample, sequenced in a study of regulatory T cells in long-lasting Graves disease. TCRdb itself ran the multiplex PCR reads through MiXCR, one entry per CDR3 protein. The profile shows around 450,000 distinct CDR3 sequences, 20% to 25% of them singletons. Here the sequenced sample was peripheral blood mononuclear cells (PBMCs), taken when the disease was refractory, from a patient treated with antithyroid drugs. Receptors originate from a female donor with Graves disease. Both conserved end residues are part of each CDR3. The D gene is left open where the match is weak. Rows give clone size only sometimes, using once, few, many, or a class for an expanded clone.

clone size	D gene	J gene	V gene	CDR3 protein	CDR3 DNA
-	-	TRBJ1-1	TRBV15	CATSRDHSPLEAFF	TGTGCCACCAGCAGAGATCACAGTCCCCTCGAAGCTTTCTTT
few	-	TRBJ1-1	TRBV12-3/TRBV12-4	CASSRGGRNTEAFF	TGTGCCAGCAGCCGAGGGGGTCGGAACACTGAAGCTTTCTTT
many	-	TRBJ1-5	TRBV28	CASRVHSNQPQHF	TGTGCCAGCAGGGTGCATAGCAATCAGCCCCAGCATTTT
-	-	TRBJ2-7	TRBV6-1	CASSDYGRAYEQYF	TGTGCCAGCAGTGACTATGGCCGGGCCTACGAGCAGTACTTC
-	-	TRBJ2-5	TRBV6-2/TRBV6-3	CASSESGYREETQYF	TGTGCCAGCAGTGAAAGTGGGTACAGGGAAGAGACCCAGTACTTC
few	TRBD2	TRBJ2-2	TRBV7-2	CASSWAGGVNTGELFF	TGTGCCAGCAGCTGGGCGGGAGGGGTGAACACCGGGGAGCTGTTTTTT
-	TRBD2	TRBJ2-7	TRBV27	CASSLVGTSGANYEQYF	TGTGCCAGCAGTTTGGTGGGTACTAGCGGGGCCAACTACGAGCAGTACTTC
many	TRBD1	TRBJ2-7	TRBV7-2	CASRVQGAAYEQYF	TGTGCCAGCAGAGTACAGGGGGCGGCCTACGAGCAGTACTTC
-	TRBD1	TRBJ1-2	TRBV28	CASSLYSRGPEYGYTF	TGTGCCAGCAGTTTATATAGCAGGGGGCCTGAGTATGGCTACACCTTC
many	-	TRBJ1-5	TRBV5-1	CASSLGPRGAGFQPQHF	TGCGCCAGCAGCTTGGGCCCGCGGGGGGCTGGTTTTCAGCCCCAGCATTTT
-	-	TRBJ2-7	TRBV12-3/TRBV12-4	CASTPTDSYEQYF	TGTGCCAGCACCCCGACTGACTCCTACGAGCAGTACTTC